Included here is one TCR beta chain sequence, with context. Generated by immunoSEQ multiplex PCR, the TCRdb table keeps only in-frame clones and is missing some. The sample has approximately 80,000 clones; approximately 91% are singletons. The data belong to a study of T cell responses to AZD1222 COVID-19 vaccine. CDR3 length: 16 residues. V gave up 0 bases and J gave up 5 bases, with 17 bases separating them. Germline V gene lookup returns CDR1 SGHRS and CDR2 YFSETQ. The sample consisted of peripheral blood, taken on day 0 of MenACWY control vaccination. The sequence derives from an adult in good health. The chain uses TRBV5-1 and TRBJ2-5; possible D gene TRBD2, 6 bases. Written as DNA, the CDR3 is TGCGCCAGCAGCTTGGAAAATTCGGGGGTCAGGGAGACCCAGTACTTC. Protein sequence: CASSLENSGVRETQYF.